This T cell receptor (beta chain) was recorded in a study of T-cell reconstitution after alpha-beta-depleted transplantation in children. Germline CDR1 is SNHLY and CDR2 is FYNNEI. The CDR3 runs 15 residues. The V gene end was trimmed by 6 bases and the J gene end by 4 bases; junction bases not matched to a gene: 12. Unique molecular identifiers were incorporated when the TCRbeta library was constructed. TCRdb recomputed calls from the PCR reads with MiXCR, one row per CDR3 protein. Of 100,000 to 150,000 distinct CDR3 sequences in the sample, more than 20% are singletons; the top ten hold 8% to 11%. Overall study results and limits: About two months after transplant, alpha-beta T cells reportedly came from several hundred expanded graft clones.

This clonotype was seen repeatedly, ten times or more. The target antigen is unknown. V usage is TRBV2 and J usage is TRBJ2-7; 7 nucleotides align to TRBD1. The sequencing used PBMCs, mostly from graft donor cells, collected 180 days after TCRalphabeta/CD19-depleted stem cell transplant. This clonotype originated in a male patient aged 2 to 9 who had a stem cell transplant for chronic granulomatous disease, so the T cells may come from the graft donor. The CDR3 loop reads CASSPKQGIGYEQYF. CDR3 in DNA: TGTGCCAGCAGCCCCAAACAGGGGATTGGATACGAGCAGTACTTC.